This TCR beta chain is drawn from a study of blood T cell repertoires in COVID-19. CDR1 is MDHEN and CDR2 is SYDVKM in the germline V gene. V lost 1 base and J lost 0, with 16 bases in between. The CDR3 has 17 residues. Assay: immunoSEQ multiplex PCR; the TCRdb copy retains only in-frame clones and omits some. The sample comprises around 200,000 clones, 80% to 90% of which are singletons, and 8% to 10% rests with the top ten. This receptor was obtained from a woman in her fifties or sixties with acute or convalescent COVID-19. Sample: peripheral blood. The J gene is TRBJ2-7, the V gene TRBV28, with D uncertain. DNA of the CDR3: TGTGCCAGCAGTTTATCCCCACCTCTAGACCGCTCCTACGAGCAGTACTTC. Translation gives CASSLSPPLDRSYEQYF.